The 2 T cell receptor beta chains given below trace back to one sample, sequenced in a study of blood T cells in healthy people across ages. A second PCR, run for roughly 7 to 12 cycles, used a sample-barcoded 5' primer plus a J-beta primer mix. TCRdb re-analysed the 5' RACE reads in MiXCR, keeping a single row per CDR3 protein. The sample shows about 780,000 distinct CDR3 sequences, 46% of them seen only once. Sequencing was done on a sample of blood. The receptors derive from a man older than 75 in good health.

The sample holds a few counts of this clonotype. This chain connects TRBV27 to TRBJ1-1; tentatively, D is TRBD1 (6 bases). Germline CDR1 is MNHEY and CDR2 is SMNVEV (reference sequence). CDR3 length: 14 residues. V shed 1 base and J shed 5 bases, with 11 bases lying between them. The CDR3 loop is CASSLFWGQTEAFF. The CDR3 coding sequence is TGTGCCAGCAGTTTATTCTGGGGACAAACTGAAGCTTTCTTT.

V gene TRBV6-2 or TRBV6-3 combines with J gene TRBJ2-2; TRBD1 aligns across 10 bases. Germline assignment: CDR1 MNHEY and CDR2 SVGEGT. V shed 5 bases, J shed 5 bases, and the junction held 8 bases outside the gene matches. The CDR3 sequence is 16 residues long. In DNA, the CDR3 is TGTGCCAGCAGTCAACGACAGGGGGCGGAAACCGGGGAGCTGTTTTTT. Protein: CASSQRQGAETGELFF.